The clone carrying this T cell receptor beta chain showed up many times. Its antigen is not identified. Germline CDR1 MNHEY, CDR2 SVGEGT. V gave up 8 bases and J gave up 1 base, with 15 bases separating them. The CDR3 is made up of 14 amino acids. Unique molecular identifiers were used to barcode this TCRbeta library. TCRdb re-analysed the PCR reads in MiXCR, keeping a single row per CDR3 protein. The repertoire consists of 600,000 to 800,000 distinct CDR3 sequences, with roughly 14% occurring once and the leading ten covering around 0.8%. This record comes from a study of T-cell reconstitution after alpha-beta-depleted transplantation in children. The study, taken as a whole, reports: Recipient T cells and thymic progenitors that survived gave rise to the high TCRbeta diversity observed at day 60 in some patients. Alpha-beta T cells about two months after transplant reportedly derived from several hundred expanded graft clones.

This TCR came from a girl aged 2 to 9 with congenital amegakaryocytic thrombocytopenia, due to receive a stem cell transplant. The rearrangement links TRBV6-2 or TRBV6-3 to TRBJ2-7; D is undetermined. Sequences were derived from PBMCs, sampled before TCRalphabeta/CD19-depleted stem cell transplant. The CDR3, as DNA: TGTGCCAGCGATGAGGCCCTCGGGTCCTACGAGCAGTACTTC. It encodes CASDEALGSYEQYF.